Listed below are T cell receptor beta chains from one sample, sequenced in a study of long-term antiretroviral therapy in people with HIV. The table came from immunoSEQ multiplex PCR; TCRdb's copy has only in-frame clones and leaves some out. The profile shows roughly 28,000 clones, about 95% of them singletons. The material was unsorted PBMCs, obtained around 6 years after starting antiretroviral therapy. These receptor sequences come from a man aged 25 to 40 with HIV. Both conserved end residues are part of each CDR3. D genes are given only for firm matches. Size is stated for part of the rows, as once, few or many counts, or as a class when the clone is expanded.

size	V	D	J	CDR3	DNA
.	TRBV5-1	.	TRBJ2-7	CASSNGEGSYEQYF	TGCGCCAGCAGCAACGGAGAAGGGTCCTACGAGCAGTACTTC
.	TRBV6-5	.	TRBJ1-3	CASSWAEGNTIYF	TGTGCCAGCAGTTGGGCAGAAGGAAACACCATATATTTT
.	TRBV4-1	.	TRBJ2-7	CASSQGTTRATSYEQYF	TGCGCCAGCAGCCAAGGTACTACCAGGGCAACCTCCTACGAGCAGTACTTC
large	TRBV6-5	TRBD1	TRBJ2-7	CASSYWPGGTYEQYF	TGTGCCAGCAGTTATTGGCCAGGGGGAACCTACGAGCAGTACTTC
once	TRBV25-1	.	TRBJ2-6	CASSEWGISDSGANVLTF	TGTGCCAGCAGTGAATGGGGGATTTCAGACTCTGGGGCCAACGTCCTGACTTTC
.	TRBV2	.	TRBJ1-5	CASRTVGRQPQHF	TGTGCCAGTAGGACTGTAGGTCGTCAGCCCCAGCATTTT
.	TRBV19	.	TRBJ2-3	CAIKTSDLADTQYF	TGTGCCATTAAGACTTCCGACCTGGCAGATACGCAGTATTTT
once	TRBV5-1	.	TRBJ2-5	CASSLQETQYF	TGCGCCAGCAGCCTCCAAGAGACCCAGTACTTC
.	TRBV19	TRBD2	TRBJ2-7	CASSISPRGTYEQYF	TGTGCCAGTAGTATTTCTCCGCGGGGGACCTACGAGCAGTACTTC
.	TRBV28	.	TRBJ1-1	CASRGTGGTEAFF	TGTGCCAGCAGGGGGACGGGTGGCACTGAAGCTTTCTTT
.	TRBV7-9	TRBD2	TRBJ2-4	CASSLAGGNVNIQYF	TGTGCCAGCAGCTTAGCCGGGGGGAATGTAAACATTCAGTACTTC
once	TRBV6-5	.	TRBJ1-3	CASSYGSSGNTIYF	TGTGCCAGCAGTTACGGGAGCTCTGGAAACACCATATATTTT
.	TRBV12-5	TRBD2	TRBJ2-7	CASGLVWVPGPDWGGEQYF	TGTGCTAGTGGTTTGGTGTGGGTTCCGGGCCCCGATTGGGGGGGGGAGCAGTACTTC
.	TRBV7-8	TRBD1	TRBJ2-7	CASSLARQGHHEQYF	TGTGCCAGCAGCTTAGCGCGACAGGGTCACCACGAGCAGTACTTC
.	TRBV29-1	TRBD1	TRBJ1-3	CSVGGGQGENTIYF	TGCAGCGTTGGTGGGGGACAGGGTGAAAACACCATATATTTT
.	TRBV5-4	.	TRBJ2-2	CASSLGVANTGELFF	TGTGCCAGCAGCTTAGGGGTCGCGAACACCGGGGAGCTGTTTTTT
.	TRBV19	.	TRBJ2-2	CASSTGGYLFF	TGTGCCAGTAGTACAGGGGGGTATCTGTTTTTT
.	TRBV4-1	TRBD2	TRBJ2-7	CASSHEGLAGAYEQYF	TGCGCCAGCAGCCATGAGGGACTAGCGGGAGCCTACGAGCAGTACTTC
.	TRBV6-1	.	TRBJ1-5	CASSESFGQSNQPQHF	TGTGCCAGCAGTGAAAGCTTTGGACAGAGCAATCAGCCCCAGCATTTT
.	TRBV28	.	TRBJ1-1	CASIPRVGTEAFF	TGTGCCAGCATCCCTAGGGTGGGCACTGAAGCTTTCTTT
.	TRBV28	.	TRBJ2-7	CASSLMGNEQYF	TGTGCCAGCAGTTTGATGGGGAACGAGCAGTACTTC
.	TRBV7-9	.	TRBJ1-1	CASSLDIEATEAFF	TGTGCCAGCAGCCTTGATATAGAAGCCACTGAAGCTTTCTTT
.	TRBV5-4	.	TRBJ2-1	CASSLAGGPEFF	TGTGCCAGCAGCTTGGCCGGGGGCCCGGAGTTCTTC
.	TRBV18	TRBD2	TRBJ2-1	CASIIAGGYNEQFF	TGTGCCAGCATTATAGCGGGAGGCTACAATGAGCAGTTCTTC
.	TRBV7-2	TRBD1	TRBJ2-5	CASSLAGRQGRETQYF	TGTGCCAGCAGCTTAGCGGGACGACAGGGGCGAGAGACCCAGTACTTC
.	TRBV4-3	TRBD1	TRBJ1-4	CASSQGVRQGLSNEKLFF	TGCGCCAGCAGCCAAGGGGTCCGACAGGGCCTCTCTAATGAAAAACTGTTTTTT
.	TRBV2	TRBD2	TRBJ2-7	CASSEFAGGYEQYF	TGTGCCAGCAGTGAATTCGCGGGAGGGTACGAGCAGTACTTC
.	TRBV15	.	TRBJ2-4	CATSRDRGPGSIQYF	TGTGCCACCAGCAGAGATCGAGGCCCCGGGAGCATTCAGTACTTC
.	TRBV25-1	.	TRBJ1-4	CASSELDHEKLFF	TGTGCCAGCAGTGAATTGGATCACGAAAAACTGTTTTTT
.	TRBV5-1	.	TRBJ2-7	CASRRQGNYEQYF	TGCGCCAGCCGCCGCCAGGGTAACTACGAGCAGTACTTC
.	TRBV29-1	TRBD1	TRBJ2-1	CSAPTGAVNEQFF	TGCAGCGCCCCGACAGGGGCAGTTAATGAGCAGTTCTTC
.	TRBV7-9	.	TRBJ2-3	CASGGRNTDTQYF	TGTGCCAGCGGGGGACGAAACACAGATACGCAGTATTTT
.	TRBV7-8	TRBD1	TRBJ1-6	CASSLSRQGGSPLHF	TGTGCCAGCAGCTTATCCCGACAGGGGGGCTCACCCCTCCACTTT